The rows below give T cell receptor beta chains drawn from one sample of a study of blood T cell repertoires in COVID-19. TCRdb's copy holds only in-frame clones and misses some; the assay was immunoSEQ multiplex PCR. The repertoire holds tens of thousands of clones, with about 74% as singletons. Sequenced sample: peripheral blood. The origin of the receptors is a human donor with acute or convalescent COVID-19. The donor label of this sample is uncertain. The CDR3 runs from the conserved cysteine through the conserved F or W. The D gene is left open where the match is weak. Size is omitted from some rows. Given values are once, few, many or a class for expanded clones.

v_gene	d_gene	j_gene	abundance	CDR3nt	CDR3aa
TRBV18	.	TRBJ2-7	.	TGTGCCAGCTCCCTTGCCACTAGCGAGCAGTACTTC	CASSLATSEQYF
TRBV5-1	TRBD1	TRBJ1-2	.	TGCGCCAGCAGCCTGGAGGGGGCAAACTATGGCTACACCTTC	CASSLEGANYGYTF
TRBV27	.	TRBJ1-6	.	TGTGCCAGCAGTTTCAGGGCGGCAGGACAAAATTCACCCCTCCACTTT	CASSFRAAGQNSPLHF
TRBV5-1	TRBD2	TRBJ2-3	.	TGCGCCAGCAGCCCGGGGACTAGCCCGACCACAGATACGCAGTATTTT	CASSPGTSPTTDTQYF
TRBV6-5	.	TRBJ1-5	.	TGTGCCAGCAGTTACTCCCCTTCTAATCAGCCCCAGCATTTT	CASSYSPSNQPQHF
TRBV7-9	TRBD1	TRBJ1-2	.	TGTGCCAGCAGCTCCCGACAGGGACTCTATGGCTACACCTTC	CASSSRQGLYGYTF
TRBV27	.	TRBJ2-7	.	TGTGCCAGCAGTTTAAGGCGGGGCCCCTACGAGCAGTACTTC	CASSLRRGPYEQYF
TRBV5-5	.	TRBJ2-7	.	TGTGCCAGCAGCTTGGACCCGCGGAACTACGAGCAGTACTTC	CASSLDPRNYEQYF
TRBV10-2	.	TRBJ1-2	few	TGCGCCAGCAGTGAGTCCCGGGGGGCACCTAACTATGGCTACACCTTC	CASSESRGAPNYGYTF
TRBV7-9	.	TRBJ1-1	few	TGTGCCAGCAGCTTGGGCAAGAACACTGAAGCTTTCTTT	CASSLGKNTEAFF
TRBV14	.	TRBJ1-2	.	TGTGCCAGCAGCCAATCAAACAGGGTCGGCTACACCTTC	CASSQSNRVGYTF
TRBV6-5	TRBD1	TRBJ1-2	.	TGTGCCACCAGGGACAGGGGAGGGGATAACTATGGCTACACCTTC	CATRDRGGDNYGYTF
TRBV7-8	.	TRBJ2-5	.	TGTGCCACAGGGGGGTTTCTCCAGTACCAAGAGACCCAGTACTTC	CATGGFLQYQETQYF
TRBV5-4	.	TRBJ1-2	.	TGTGCCAGCAGCTTGGAGAGCGGGTCGGGCGGCTACACCTTC	CASSLESGSGGYTF
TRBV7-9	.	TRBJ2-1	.	TGTGCCAGCAGCCAAGGGTCGGACTTCAATGAGCAGTTCTTC	CASSQGSDFNEQFF
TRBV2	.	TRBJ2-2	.	TGTGCCAGCAGGGGGCGGGGCCGAGGCACCGGGGAGCTGTTTTTT	CASRGRGRGTGELFF
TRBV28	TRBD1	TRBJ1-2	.	TGTGCCAGCAGTTTGGACAGGGCCTCTAACTATGGCTACACCTTC	CASSLDRASNYGYTF